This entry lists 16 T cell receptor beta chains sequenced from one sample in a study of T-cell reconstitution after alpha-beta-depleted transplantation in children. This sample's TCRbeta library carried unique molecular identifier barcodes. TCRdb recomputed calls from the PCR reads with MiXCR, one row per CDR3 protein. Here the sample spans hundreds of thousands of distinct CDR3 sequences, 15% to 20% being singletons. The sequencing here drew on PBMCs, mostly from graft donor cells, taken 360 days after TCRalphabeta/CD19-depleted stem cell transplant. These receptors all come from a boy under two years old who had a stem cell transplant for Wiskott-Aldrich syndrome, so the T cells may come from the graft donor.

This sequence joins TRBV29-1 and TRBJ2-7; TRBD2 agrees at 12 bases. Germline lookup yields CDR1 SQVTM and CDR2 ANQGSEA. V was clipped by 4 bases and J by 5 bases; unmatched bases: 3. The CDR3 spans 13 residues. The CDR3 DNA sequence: TGCAGCGTTGTACGGACTAGCGGGGACGAGCAGTACTTC. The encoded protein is CSVVRTSGDEQYF.

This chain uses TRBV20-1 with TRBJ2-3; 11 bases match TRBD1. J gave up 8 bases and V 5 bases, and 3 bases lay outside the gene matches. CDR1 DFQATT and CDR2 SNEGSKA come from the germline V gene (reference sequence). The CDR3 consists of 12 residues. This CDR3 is CSAGTGGGTQYF. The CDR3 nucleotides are TGCAGTGCTGGGACAGGGGGAGGTACGCAGTATTTT.

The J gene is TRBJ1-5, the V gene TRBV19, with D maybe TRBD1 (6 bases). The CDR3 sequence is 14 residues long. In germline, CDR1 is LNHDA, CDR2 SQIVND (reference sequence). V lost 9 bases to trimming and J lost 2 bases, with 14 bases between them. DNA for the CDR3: TGTGCCAGCCGATGGACAGCTGGCAATCAGCCCCAGCATTTT. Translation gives CASRWTAGNQPQHF.

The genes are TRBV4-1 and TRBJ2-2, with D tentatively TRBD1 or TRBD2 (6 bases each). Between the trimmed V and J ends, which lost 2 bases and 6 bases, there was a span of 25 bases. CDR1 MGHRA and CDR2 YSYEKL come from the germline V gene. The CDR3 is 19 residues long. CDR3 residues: CASSQYPKGGQGRAGELFF. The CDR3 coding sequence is TGCGCCAGCAGCCAATACCCCAAGGGGGGCCAAGGGCGGGCCGGGGAGCTGTTTTTT.

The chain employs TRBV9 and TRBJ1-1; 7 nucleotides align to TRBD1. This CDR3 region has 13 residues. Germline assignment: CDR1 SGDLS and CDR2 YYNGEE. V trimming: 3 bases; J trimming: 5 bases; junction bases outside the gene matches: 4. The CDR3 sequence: CASSAGTATEAFF. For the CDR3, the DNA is TGTGCCAGCAGCGCCGGGACAGCGACTGAAGCTTTCTTT.

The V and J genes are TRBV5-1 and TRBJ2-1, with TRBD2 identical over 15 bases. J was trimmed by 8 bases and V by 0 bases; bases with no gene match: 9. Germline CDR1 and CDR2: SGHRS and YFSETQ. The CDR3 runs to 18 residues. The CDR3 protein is CASSLEGLAGGPSDEQFF. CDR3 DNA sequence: TGCGCCAGCAGCTTGGAAGGACTAGCGGGGGGGCCTAGTGATGAGCAGTTCTTC. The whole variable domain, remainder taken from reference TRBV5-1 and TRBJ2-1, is KAGVTQTPRYLIKTRGQQVTLSCSPISGHRSVSWYQQTPGQGLQFLFEYFSETQRNKGNFPGRFSGRQFSNSRSEMNVSTLELGDSALYLCASSLEGLAGGPSDEQFFGPGTRLTVL.

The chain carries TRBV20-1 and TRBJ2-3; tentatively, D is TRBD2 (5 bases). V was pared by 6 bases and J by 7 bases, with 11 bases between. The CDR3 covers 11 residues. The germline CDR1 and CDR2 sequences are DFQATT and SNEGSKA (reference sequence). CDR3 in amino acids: CSALRGNTQYF. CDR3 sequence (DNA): TGCAGTGCCCTTCGGGGAAATACGCAGTATTTT.

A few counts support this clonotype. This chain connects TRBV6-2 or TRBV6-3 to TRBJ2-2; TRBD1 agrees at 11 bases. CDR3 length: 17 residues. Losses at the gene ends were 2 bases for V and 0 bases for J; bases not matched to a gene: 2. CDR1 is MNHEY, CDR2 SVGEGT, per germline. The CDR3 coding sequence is TGTGCCAGCAGTTACCGGACAGGGGGCGCGAACACCGGGGAGCTGTTTTTT. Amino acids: CASSYRTGGANTGELFF.

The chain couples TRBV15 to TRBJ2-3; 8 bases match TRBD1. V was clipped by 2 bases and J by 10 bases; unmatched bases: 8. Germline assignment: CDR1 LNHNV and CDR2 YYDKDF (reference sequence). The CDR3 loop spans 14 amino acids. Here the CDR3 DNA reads TGTGCCACCAGCAGAAATGGACAGGGCAGATCGCAGTATTTT. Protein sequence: CATSRNGQGRSQYF.

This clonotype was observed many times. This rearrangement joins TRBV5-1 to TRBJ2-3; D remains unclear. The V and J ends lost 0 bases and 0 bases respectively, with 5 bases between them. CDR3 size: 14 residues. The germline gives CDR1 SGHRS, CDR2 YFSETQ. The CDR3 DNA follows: TGCGCCAGCAGCTTGGGGGCTAGCACAGATACGCAGTATTTT. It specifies CASSLGASTDTQYF.

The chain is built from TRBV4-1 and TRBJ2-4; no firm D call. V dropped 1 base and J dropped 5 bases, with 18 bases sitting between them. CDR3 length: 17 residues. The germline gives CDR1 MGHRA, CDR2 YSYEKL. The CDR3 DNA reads TGCGCCAGCAGCCAAGGACCGCAGGTTCGGCCACAAAACATTCAGTACTTC. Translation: CASSQGPQVRPQNIQYF.

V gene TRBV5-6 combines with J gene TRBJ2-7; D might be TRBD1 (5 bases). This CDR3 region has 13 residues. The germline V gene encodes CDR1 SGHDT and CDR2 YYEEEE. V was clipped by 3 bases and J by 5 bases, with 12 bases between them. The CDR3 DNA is TGTGCCAGCAGCTACGGACATTTCGACGAGCAGTACTTC. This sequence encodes CASSYGHFDEQYF.

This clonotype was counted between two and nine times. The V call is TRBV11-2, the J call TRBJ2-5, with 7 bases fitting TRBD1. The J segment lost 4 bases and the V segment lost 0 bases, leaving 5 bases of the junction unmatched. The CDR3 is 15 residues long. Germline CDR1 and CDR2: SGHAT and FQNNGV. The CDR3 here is CASSLDGRGRETQYF. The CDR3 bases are TGTGCCAGCAGCTTAGATGGTAGGGGGCGAGAGACCCAGTACTTC.

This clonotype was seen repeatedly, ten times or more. CDR3 bases: TGTGCCATCAGTGAAGTGGGAGGGCCGGCAATTGAGCAGTTCTTC. Translated: CAISEVGGPAIEQFF. The rearrangement joins TRBV10-3 to TRBJ2-1, with 7 bases aligning to TRBD2. V was clipped by 3 bases and J by 9 bases; unmatched bases: 11. This CDR3 is built from 15 residues. The germline CDR1 and CDR2 sequences are ENHRY and SYGVKD.

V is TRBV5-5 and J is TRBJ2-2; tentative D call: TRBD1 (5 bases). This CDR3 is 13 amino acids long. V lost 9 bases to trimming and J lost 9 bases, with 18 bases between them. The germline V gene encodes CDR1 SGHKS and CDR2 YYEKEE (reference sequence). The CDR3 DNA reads TGTGCCATGGGGCCCAGGTACATCTGGGAGCTGTTTTTT. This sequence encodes CAMGPRYIWELFF.

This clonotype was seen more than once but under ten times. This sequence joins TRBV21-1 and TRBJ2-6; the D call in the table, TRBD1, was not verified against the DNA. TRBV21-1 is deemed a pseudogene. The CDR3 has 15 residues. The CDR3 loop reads CASTGGGTGANVLTF. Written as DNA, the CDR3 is TGTGCCAGCACCGGTGGGGGAACTGGGGCCAACGTCCTGACTTTC.